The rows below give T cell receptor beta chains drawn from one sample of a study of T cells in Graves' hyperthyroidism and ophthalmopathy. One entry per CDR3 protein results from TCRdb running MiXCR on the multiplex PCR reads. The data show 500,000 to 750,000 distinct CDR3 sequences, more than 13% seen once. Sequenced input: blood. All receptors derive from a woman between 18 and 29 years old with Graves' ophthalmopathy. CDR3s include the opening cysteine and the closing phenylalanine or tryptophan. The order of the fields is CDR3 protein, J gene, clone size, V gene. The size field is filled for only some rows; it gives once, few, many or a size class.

cdr3_aa: CASTVRGAGELFF
j_call: TRBJ2-2
clone_size: few
v_call: TRBV12-3/TRBV12-4

cdr3_aa: CASSVARITDTQYF
j_call: TRBJ2-3
clone_size: few
v_call: TRBV9

cdr3_aa: CASRTSLGRGQPQHF
j_call: TRBJ1-5
clone_size: many
v_call: TRBV27

cdr3_aa: CASSQAGDSGNTIYF
j_call: TRBJ1-3
clone_size: .
v_call: TRBV7-9

cdr3_aa: CASSPRDRGRTPLHF
j_call: TRBJ1-6
clone_size: many
v_call: TRBV9

cdr3_aa: CASSLSSSGSYPYEQYF
j_call: TRBJ2-7
clone_size: many
v_call: TRBV27

cdr3_aa: CASSFTTDRGPNSPLHF
j_call: TRBJ1-6
clone_size: .
v_call: TRBV27

cdr3_aa: CASSQTTGETQYF
j_call: TRBJ2-5
clone_size: .
v_call: TRBV4-1

cdr3_aa: CASSFGGERENTGELFF
j_call: TRBJ2-2
clone_size: few
v_call: TRBV9

cdr3_aa: CSARSDRIRTEAFF
j_call: TRBJ1-1
clone_size: many
v_call: TRBV20-1

cdr3_aa: CATSDAGQGEAAQYF
j_call: TRBJ2-5
clone_size: many
v_call: TRBV24-1

cdr3_aa: CAISRQGGTDTQYF
j_call: TRBJ2-3
clone_size: many
v_call: TRBV10-3

cdr3_aa: CASSQDRTSGELDTQYF
j_call: TRBJ2-3
clone_size: few
v_call: TRBV4-1

cdr3_aa: CASSLLGQAYSYEQYF
j_call: TRBJ2-7
clone_size: many
v_call: TRBV28

cdr3_aa: CASSQYRVELFF
j_call: TRBJ1-4
clone_size: .
v_call: TRBV12-3/TRBV12-4

cdr3_aa: CASSQVTGRFTGELFF
j_call: TRBJ2-2
clone_size: few
v_call: TRBV4-3

cdr3_aa: CASSSLGLGLAGDSYEQYF
j_call: TRBJ2-7
clone_size: many
v_call: TRBV27

cdr3_aa: CASSRGRGNTIYF
j_call: TRBJ1-3
clone_size: once
v_call: TRBV19

cdr3_aa: CVSSRKDRADNEQFF
j_call: TRBJ2-1
clone_size: .
v_call: TRBV5-1

cdr3_aa: CASSFYSGANVLTF
j_call: TRBJ2-6
clone_size: .
v_call: TRBV7-9

cdr3_aa: CAWSPRGAGPFYEQYF
j_call: TRBJ2-7
clone_size: few
v_call: TRBV30

cdr3_aa: CASSLRQEHTGELFF
j_call: TRBJ2-2
clone_size: many
v_call: TRBV7-2

cdr3_aa: CSGGQGNYGYTF
j_call: TRBJ1-2
clone_size: many
v_call: TRBV29-1

cdr3_aa: CASSFRDRENTDTQYF
j_call: TRBJ2-3
clone_size: few
v_call: TRBV9

cdr3_aa: CASSLSAGAGETQYF
j_call: TRBJ2-5
clone_size: many
v_call: TRBV12-3/TRBV12-4

cdr3_aa: CSARPSTSLRRHQETQYF
j_call: TRBJ2-5
clone_size: many
v_call: TRBV20-1

cdr3_aa: CASSHYRQGRFYGYTF
j_call: TRBJ1-2
clone_size: many
v_call: TRBV28

cdr3_aa: CASSETGSSYNEQFF
j_call: TRBJ2-1
clone_size: many
v_call: TRBV2

cdr3_aa: CASTKGTGWWTDTQYF
j_call: TRBJ2-3
clone_size: many
v_call: TRBV27

cdr3_aa: CASSEGQGAKFF
j_call: TRBJ2-1
clone_size: .
v_call: TRBV4-1

cdr3_aa: CASKPKRVTPSLDKNTGELFF
j_call: TRBJ2-2
clone_size: .
v_call: TRBV7-3

cdr3_aa: CASSLGQLYRETQYF
j_call: TRBJ2-5
clone_size: once
v_call: TRBV14

cdr3_aa: CSARDQAGGRDEQFF
j_call: TRBJ2-1
clone_size: many
v_call: TRBV20-1

cdr3_aa: CASSRTGGPSYEQYF
j_call: TRBJ2-7
clone_size: many
v_call: TRBV7-3

cdr3_aa: CSASTLLGPGALNTEAFF
j_call: TRBJ1-1
clone_size: few
v_call: TRBV20-1

cdr3_aa: CAISESRESEAFF
j_call: TRBJ1-1
clone_size: many
v_call: TRBV10-3

cdr3_aa: CASSLASGSYYEQYF
j_call: TRBJ2-7
clone_size: many
v_call: TRBV5-1

cdr3_aa: CASTSLGFQGFRYEQYF
j_call: TRBJ2-7
clone_size: many
v_call: TRBV28

cdr3_aa: CASGLMVTGELFF
j_call: TRBJ2-2
clone_size: few
v_call: TRBV14

cdr3_aa: CASTSGGRSANSPLHF
j_call: TRBJ1-6
clone_size: .
v_call: TRBV12-3/TRBV12-4

cdr3_aa: CASGLAGTGYEQYF
j_call: TRBJ2-7
clone_size: many
v_call: TRBV12-5

cdr3_aa: CNAQTSGQQRGAHNEQFF
j_call: TRBJ2-1
clone_size: .
v_call: TRBV20-1

cdr3_aa: CASSQYGWTLNYEQYF
j_call: TRBJ2-7
clone_size: many
v_call: TRBV14

cdr3_aa: CASSLARGANVLTF
j_call: TRBJ2-6
clone_size: few
v_call: TRBV7-9

cdr3_aa: CAISGAGEARNTEAFF
j_call: TRBJ1-1
clone_size: few
v_call: TRBV10-3

cdr3_aa: CASSPRATSQETQYF
j_call: TRBJ2-5
clone_size: .
v_call: TRBV18

cdr3_aa: CASSQEGGPGFDEQYF
j_call: TRBJ2-7
clone_size: .
v_call: TRBV4-3

cdr3_aa: CASSYAGLANYNEQFF
j_call: TRBJ2-1
clone_size: many
v_call: TRBV5-1

cdr3_aa: CASGAADQPGELFF
j_call: TRBJ2-2
clone_size: .
v_call: TRBV12-3/TRBV12-4